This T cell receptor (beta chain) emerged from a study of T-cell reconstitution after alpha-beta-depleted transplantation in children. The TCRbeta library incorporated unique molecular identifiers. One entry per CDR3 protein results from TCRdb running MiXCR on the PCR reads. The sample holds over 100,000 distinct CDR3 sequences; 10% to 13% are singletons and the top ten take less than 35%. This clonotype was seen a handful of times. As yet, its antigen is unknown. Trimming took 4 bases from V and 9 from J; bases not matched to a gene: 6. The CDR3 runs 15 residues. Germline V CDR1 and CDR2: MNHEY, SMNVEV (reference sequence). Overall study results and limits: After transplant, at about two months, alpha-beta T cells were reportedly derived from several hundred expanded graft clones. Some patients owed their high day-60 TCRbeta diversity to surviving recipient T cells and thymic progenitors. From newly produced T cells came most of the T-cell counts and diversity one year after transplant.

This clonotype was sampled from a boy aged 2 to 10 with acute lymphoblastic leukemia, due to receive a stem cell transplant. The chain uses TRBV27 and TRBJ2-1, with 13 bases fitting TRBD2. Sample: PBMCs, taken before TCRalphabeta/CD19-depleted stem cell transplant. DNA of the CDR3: TGTGCCAGCAGTTATCGGACTAGCGGGAGAGGTGAGCAGTTCTTC. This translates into CASSYRTSGRGEQFF.